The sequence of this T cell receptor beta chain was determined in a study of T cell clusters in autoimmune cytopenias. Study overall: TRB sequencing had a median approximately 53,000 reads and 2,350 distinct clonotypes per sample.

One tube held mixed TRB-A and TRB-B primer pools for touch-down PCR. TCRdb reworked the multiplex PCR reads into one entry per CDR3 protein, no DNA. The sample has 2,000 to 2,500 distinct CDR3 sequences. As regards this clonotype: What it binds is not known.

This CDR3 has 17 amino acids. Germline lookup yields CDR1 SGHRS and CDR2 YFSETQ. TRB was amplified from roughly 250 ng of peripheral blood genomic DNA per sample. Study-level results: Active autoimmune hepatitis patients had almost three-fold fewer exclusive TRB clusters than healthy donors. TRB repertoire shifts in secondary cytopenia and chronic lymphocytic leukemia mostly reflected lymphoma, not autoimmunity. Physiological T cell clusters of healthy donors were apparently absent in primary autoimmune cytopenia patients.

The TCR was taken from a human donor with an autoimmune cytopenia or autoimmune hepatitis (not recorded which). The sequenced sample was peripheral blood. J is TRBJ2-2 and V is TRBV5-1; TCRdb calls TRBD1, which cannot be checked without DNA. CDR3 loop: CASGPDPPGGGTGELFF.